The 30 T cell receptor beta chains reported below all come from one sample, sequenced in a study of CD8+CD57+ T cells in acquired aplastic anemia. Template material for TCR beta VDJ and CDR3 profiling consisted of genomic DNA. Each CDR3 protein gets one entry after TCRdb re-called the reads with MiXCR. The repertoire holds approximately 380,000 distinct CDR3 sequences, with 65% to 80% as singletons. Sequencing was done on a sample of sorted CD4+, CD8+, or CD8+CD57+ T cells (not recorded which) from PBMCs. The receptor source for this set is a human donor in good health, serving as a control.

V usage is TRBV20-1 and J usage is TRBJ2-5; tentatively, D is TRBD1 (5 bases). The V gene's germline CDR1 is DFQATT and CDR2 SNEGSKA (reference sequence). Trimming cost V 0 bases and J 5 bases, with 19 bases left between them. The CDR3 runs 16 residues. The CDR3 here is CSARDTTGAPEETQYF. Here the CDR3 DNA reads TGCAGTGCTAGAGATACTACTGGGGCACCAGAGGAGACCCAGTACTTC.

This clonotype was seen at least ten times. V and J are TRBV7-2 and TRBJ2-1; D remains ambiguous. With 5 bases removed from V and 6 bases from J, the gap between germline ends came to 17 bases. Germline V gives CDR1 SGHTA, CDR2 FQGNSA. The CDR3 is 15 residues long. In DNA, the CDR3 is TGTGCCAGCAGCCTCTCGCTCCTGGTCGGCAATGAGCAGTTCTTC. Its protein is CASSLSLLVGNEQFF.

The chain joins TRBV7-9 to TRBJ2-7, with a possible D match to TRBD1 (6 bases). CDR1 and CDR2 from the germline V gene are SEHNR and FQNEAQ (reference sequence). With 3 bases removed from V and 3 bases from J, the gap between germline ends came to 21 bases. The length of the CDR3 is 17 residues. The CDR3 reads CASSLGTPGSSGYEQYF. The CDR3 DNA sequence: TGTGCCAGCAGCTTGGGGACACCCGGCTCAAGCGGCTACGAGCAGTACTTC. The full variable domain, its missing parts supplied by reference TRBV7-9 and TRBJ2-7, is DTGVSQNPRHKITKRGQNVTFRCDPISEHNRLYWYRQTLGQGPEFLTYFQNEAQLEKSRLLSDRFSAERPKGSFSTLEIQRTEQGDSAMYLCASSLGTPGSSGYEQYFGPGTRLTVT.

This clonotype was detected only a few times. At one end the junction does not follow the germline gene, possibly because of a read error. The J gene is TRBJ2-3, the V gene TRBV7-3, with 15 bases aligning to TRBD2. The germline gives CDR1 SGHTA, CDR2 FQGTGA. This CDR3 has 17 amino acids. In DNA, the CDR3 is TGTGCCCGCAGCTCACGGACTAGCGGGGGGGCCGGAGGTACGCAGTATTTT. It specifies CARSSRTSGGAGGTQYF. The variable domain in full, with the rest retrieved from reference TRBV7-3 and TRBJ2-3, is GAGVSQTPSNKVTEKGKYVELRCDPISGHTALYWYRQSLGQGPEFLIYFQGTGAADDSGLPNDRFFAVRPEGSVSTLKIQRTERGDSAVYLCARSSRTSGGAGGTQYFGPGTRLTVL.

This clonotype turned up a few times. The germline gene is not matched at one end of the junction; a read error may be the cause. The rearrangement joins TRBV10-3 to TRBJ1-1, with D perhaps matching TRBD1 (6 bases). This CDR3 spans 16 amino acids. Germline-derived CDR1 and CDR2 are ENHRY and SYGVKD. The DNA of the CDR3 is TGCGCCATCAGTGAGTCGATCTGGACAAGGGACACTGAAGCTTCCTTT. Translation gives CAISESIWTRDTEASF.

The chain has TRBV20-1 and TRBJ2-5; TRBD2 matches at 12 bases. This CDR3 region has 15 residues. CDR1 is DFQATT, CDR2 SNEGSKA, per germline (reference sequence). With V trimmed by 3 bases and J by 5 bases, 7 bases remained unmatched. CDR3: CSASRPSGGVETQYF. DNA for the CDR3: TGCAGTGCTAGTAGGCCTAGCGGGGGGGTGGAGACCCAGTACTTC.

The J gene is TRBJ2-1, the V gene TRBV20-1; D not resolved. CDR3 size: 14 residues. Germline CDR1 reads DFQATT; CDR2 reads SNEGSKA (reference sequence). Between the trimmed V and J ends, which lost 6 bases and 6 bases, there was a span of 18 bases. CDR3 in DNA: TGCAGTGCCCTTTTGGTGGAGTCGCTCAATGAGCAGTTCTTC. Amino acids: CSALLVESLNEQFF.

Ten or more counts support this clonotype. This chain links TRBV9 with TRBJ2-1; tentative D call: TRBD1 (5 bases). This CDR3 is built from 15 residues. Germline-derived CDR1 and CDR2 are SGDLS and YYNGEE. V dropped 1 base and J dropped 3 bases, with 11 bases sitting between them. The CDR3 coding sequence is TGTGCCAGCAGCGTAAGTCCCAGGGACTACAATGAGCAGTTCTTC. It specifies CASSVSPRDYNEQFF.

Regarding this clonotype: Mismatch with germline at one junction end may stem from a read error. The chain joins TRBV7-9 to TRBJ1-3, with 7 bases that match TRBD1. CDR1 and CDR2 from the germline V gene are SEHNR and FQNEAQ (reference sequence). The CDR3 spans 13 residues. The CDR3: CACRQGSGRTIYF. DNA of the CDR3: TGTGCCTGCAGACAGGGATCGGGACGCACCATATATTTT.

This clonotype was recorded once. Because it lacks the conserved phenylalanine or tryptophan at the end, this CDR3 is likely a read error. The limits of the CDR3 on the DNA are not certain, so only TCRdb's listed CDR3 is given. This chain links TRBV2 with TRBJ2-2; no check of the table's D call, TRBD1, against the DNA was made. The germline V gene has CDR1 SNHLY and CDR2 FYNNEI. Ends included, the CDR3 has 16 residues. The chain's CDR3 is CASSTGYLEQYCGPGT.

At least ten counts were recorded for this clonotype. This chain uses TRBV29-1 with TRBJ2-2; D is unclear. V lost 1 base, J lost 4 bases, and 4 bases lay in between. The CDR3 is 12 amino acids. Germline CDR1 reads SQVTM; CDR2 reads ANQGSEA. CDR3 in DNA: TGCAGCGTTGAAGGTCCCACCGGGGAGCTGTTTTTT. Translated: CSVEGPTGELFF.

This clonotype was seen just once. This chain uses TRBV7-9 with TRBJ1-1, with D unclear. V was trimmed by 2 bases and J by 0 bases, leaving 7 bases between them. This CDR3 has 14 amino acids. Germline V gene sequence: CDR1 SEHNR, CDR2 FQNEAQ (reference sequence). The CDR3 nucleotides are TGTGCCAGCAGCTTACAGGTTGTGAACACTGAAGCTTTCTTT. Translating gives CASSLQVVNTEAFF.

In its sample, this clonotype was seen a few times. The genes are TRBV29-1 and TRBJ2-7; TRBD1 agrees at 8 bases. Germline values: CDR1 SQVTM, CDR2 ANQGSEA. This CDR3 has 12 residues. With V trimmed by 6 bases and J by 2 bases, 3 bases remained unmatched. The CDR3 DNA follows: TGCAGCGTGTTGACAGGGGCCTACGAGCAGTACTTC. Residues: CSVLTGAYEQYF.

This clonotype has ten or more counts. V usage is TRBV7-9 and J usage is TRBJ2-4; D ambiguous. CDR1 is SEHNR, CDR2 FQNEAQ, per germline (reference sequence). This CDR3 has 13 residues. V was pared by 8 bases and J by 0 bases, with 8 bases between. CDR3 nucleotide sequence: TGTGCCAGCGCCTCAGGAGCCAAAAACATTCAGTACTTC. Translation: CASASGAKNIQYF.

This chain connects TRBV5-1 to TRBJ2-1, with 8 nucleotides matching TRBD1. Germline CDR1 and CDR2: SGHRS and YFSETQ. This CDR3 is built from 15 residues. The ends lost 7 bases at V and 5 bases at J; junction bases unmatched: 11. The CDR3 bases are TGCGCCAGCTGCCTCGCGGACAGGGTAGACAATGAGCAGTTCTTC. It yields the protein CASCLADRVDNEQFF.

Regarding this clonotype: The junction departs from germline at one end; a sequencing error may be responsible. The chain couples TRBV7-8 to TRBJ1-4; D not certain. The CDR3 is 14 residues long. Per germline, CDR1 SGHVS and CDR2 FQNEAQ. CDR3 residues: CASSPVSYEQYLVF. DNA of the CDR3: TGTGCCAGCAGCCCCGTTTCCTACGAGCAGTACTTGGTGTTT.

This clonotype was detected many times. The chain recombines TRBV9 with TRBJ2-1; maybe TRBD1 (5 bases). Germline lookup yields CDR1 SGDLS and CDR2 YYNGEE. The V and J ends lost 5 bases and 4 bases respectively, with 19 bases between them. CDR3 length: 16 residues. CDR3 nucleotide sequence: TGTGCCAGCAGGGGGCCCGCGGCGGACCCTTACAATGAGCAGTTCTTC. The encoded protein is CASRGPAADPYNEQFF.

This clonotype appeared once. The CDR3 sequence: CASSFRGFGNQPQHF. CDR3 coding DNA: TGTGCCAGCAGTTTTAGGGGGTTTGGCAATCAGCCCCAGCATTTT. The V call is TRBV27, the J call TRBJ1-5; D is possibly TRBD1 (6 bases). V dropped 3 bases and J dropped 2 bases, with 11 bases sitting between them. Germline V gene data show CDR1 as MNHEY and CDR2 as SMNVEV (reference sequence). CDR3 length equals 15 residues.

This rearrangement joins TRBV15 to TRBJ1-2; TRBD1 agrees at 12 bases. The CDR3 is 14 residues long. V lost 5 bases and J lost 5; bases outside the gene matches: 3. Germline CDR1 and CDR2: LNHNV and YYDKDF (reference sequence). CDR3 sequence reads: CATSGDRGRYGYTF. CDR3 sequence (DNA): TGTGCCACCAGCGGGGACAGGGGGCGGTATGGCTACACCTTC.

This clonotype appeared many times. The chain couples TRBV10-3 to TRBJ1-2; TRBD1 matches 9 bases. The length of the CDR3 is 16 residues. Germline CDR1 is ENHRY and CDR2 is SYGVKD. The V segment lost 4 bases and the J segment 6 bases; nucleotides outside the gene matches: 12. The CDR3 loop reads CAISARRPGQGHGYTF. In nucleotides, the CDR3 is TGTGCCATCAGTGCCCGCAGACCGGGACAGGGCCATGGCTACACCTTC.

A word on this clonotype: A read error is possible here, since a much larger clone lies one base away. The rearrangement links TRBV4-3 to TRBJ1-4; D not certain. Germline CDR1 LGHNA, CDR2 YSLEER. CDR3 length: 15 amino acids. CDR3 sequence reads: CASSQDQALREKLLF. The CDR3 DNA sequence: TGCGCCAGCAGCCAAGATCAGGCCCTAAGGGAAAAACTGCTTTTT.

On this clonotype itself: The limits of the CDR3 on the DNA are not certain, so only TCRdb's listed CDR3 is given. This chain joins TRBV5-1 and TRBJ2-7; TRBD1 is the table's D call, not checked against the DNA. Germline V gives CDR1 SGHRS, CDR2 YFSETQ. The CDR3 has 17 residues if both end residues are counted. Here the CDR3 reads CACSAGPGGPTVYEQYF.

The chain joins TRBV25-1 to TRBJ1-1; tentatively, D is TRBD1 (5 bases). Trimming took off 6 bases at V and 3 bases at J, with 17 bases between the two ends. Per the germline V gene, CDR1 is MGHDK and CDR2 is SYGVNS. There are 15 residues in the CDR3. The CDR3 region is CASSLLTGNYTEAFF. CDR3 bases: TGTGCCAGCAGCCTCCTCACAGGAAACTACACTGAAGCTTTCTTT.

V is TRBV20-1 and J is TRBJ1-5; D uncertain. The CDR3 extends over 13 amino acids. The ends were cut back, 4 bases at V and 9 bases at J, with 16 bases in the middle. Per the germline V gene, CDR1 is DFQATT and CDR2 is SNEGSKA (reference sequence). The CDR3: CSAIGFTDTPQHF. CDR3 nucleotides: TGCAGTGCTATAGGGTTTACAGATACGCCCCAGCATTTT.

Comments on this clonotype: The junction departs from the called germline gene at one end, perhaps through a read error. This sequence joins TRBV7-2 and TRBJ1-2; D remains unclear. CDR3 length: 15 amino acids. Germline V gene lookup returns CDR1 SGHTA and CDR2 FQGNSA. The CDR3 protein is CASSCHSAHYYGYTF. Here the CDR3 DNA reads TGCGCCAGCAGCTGCCACAGCGCGCACTACTATGGCTACACCTTC.

In regard to this clonotype: Because the CDR3 is missing its conserved closing phenylalanine or tryptophan, this is likely a read error. The limits of the CDR3 on the DNA are not certain, so only TCRdb's listed CDR3 is given. CDR3 loop: CASSSEGGGMSVV. The chain uses TRBV7-2 and TRBJ1-1; the table calls TRBD1, which could not be checked here. Germline V gene lookup returns CDR1 SGHTA and CDR2 FQGNSA. The CDR3 length is 13 residues, termini included.

This clonotype has only one observation. The chain links TRBV7-8 to TRBJ2-7, with TRBD2 matching 7 bases. Germline trimming cut 6 bases from V and 3 bases from J; bases unmatched to any gene: 5. This CDR3 has 13 amino acids. Germline CDR1 reads SGHVS; CDR2 reads FQNEAQ. As DNA, the CDR3 is TGTGCCAGCAGACTGGGAGGGAACTACGAGCAGTACTTC. Translated: CASRLGGNYEQYF.

With regard to this clonotype: One end of the junction varies from germline; a read error may be responsible. CDR3 loop: CASSSTRLYEQYFF. The CDR3 DNA reads TGTGCCAGCAGCTCGACTAGGCTCTACGAGCAGTACTTCTTT. V is TRBV7-3 and J is TRBJ2-3; maybe TRBD2 (6 bases). CDR1 SGHTA and CDR2 FQGTGA come from the germline V gene. This CDR3 has 14 residues.

On this clonotype: The CDR3 does not end in the conserved phenylalanine or tryptophan, so this is likely a read error. The V and J genes are TRBV12-5 and TRBJ2-5; possibly TRBD1 for D (6 bases). This CDR3 is built from 13 residues. In germline, CDR1 is LGHNT, CDR2 FRNRAP. CDR3 bases: TGTGCCAGCGGTTACACAGGGTTTGGGACCCAGTACACC. Encoded protein: CASGYTGFGTQYT.

With respect to this clonotype: The junction departs from the called germline gene at one end, perhaps through a read error. Written as DNA, the CDR3 is TGTGCCAGCAGCTTCGGAATAGCGGGGGCCCTCCACTTT. It is translated as CASSFGIAGALHF. V gene TRBV5-1 combines with J gene TRBJ1-6; TRBD1 is a possible D gene (5 bases). Germline V gene data show CDR1 as SGHRS and CDR2 as YFSETQ. The CDR3 is 13 amino acids.